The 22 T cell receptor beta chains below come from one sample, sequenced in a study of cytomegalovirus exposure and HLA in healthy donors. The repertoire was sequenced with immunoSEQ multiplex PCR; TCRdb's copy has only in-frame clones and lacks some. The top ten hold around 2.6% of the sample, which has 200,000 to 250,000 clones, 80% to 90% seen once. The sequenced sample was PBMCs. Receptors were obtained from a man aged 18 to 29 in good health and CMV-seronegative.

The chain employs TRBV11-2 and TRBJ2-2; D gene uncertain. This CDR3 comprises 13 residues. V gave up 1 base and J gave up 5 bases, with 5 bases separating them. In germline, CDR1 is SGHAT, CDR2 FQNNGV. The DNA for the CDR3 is TGTGCCAGCAGCTTAGCCAGAACCGGGGAGCTGTTTTTT. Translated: CASSLARTGELFF.

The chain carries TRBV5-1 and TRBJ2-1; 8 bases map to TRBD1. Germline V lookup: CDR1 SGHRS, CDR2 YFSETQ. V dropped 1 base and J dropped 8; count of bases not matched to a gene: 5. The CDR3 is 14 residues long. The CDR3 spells CASSLMAGQDEQFF. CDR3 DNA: TGCGCCAGCAGCTTGATGGCGGGACAGGATGAGCAGTTCTTC.

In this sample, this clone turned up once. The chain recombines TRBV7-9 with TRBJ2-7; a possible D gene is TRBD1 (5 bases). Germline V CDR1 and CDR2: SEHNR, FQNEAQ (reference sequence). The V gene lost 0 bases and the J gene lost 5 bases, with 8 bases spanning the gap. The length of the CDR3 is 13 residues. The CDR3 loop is CASSLAAGHEQYF. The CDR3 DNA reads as TGTGCCAGCAGCTTAGCGGCAGGGCACGAGCAGTACTTC.

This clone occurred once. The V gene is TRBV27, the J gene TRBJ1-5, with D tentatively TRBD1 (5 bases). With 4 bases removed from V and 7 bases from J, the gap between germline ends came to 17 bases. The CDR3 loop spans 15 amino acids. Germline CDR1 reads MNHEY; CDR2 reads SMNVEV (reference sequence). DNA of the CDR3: TGTGCCAGCAGTTCAGGGAACTCCCTAGGCCAGCCCCAGCATTTT. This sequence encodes CASSSGNSLGQPQHF.

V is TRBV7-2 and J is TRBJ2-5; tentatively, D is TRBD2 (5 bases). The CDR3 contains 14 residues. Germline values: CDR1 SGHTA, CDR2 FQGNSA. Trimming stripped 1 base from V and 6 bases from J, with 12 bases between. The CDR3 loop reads CASSLDVGVKTQYF. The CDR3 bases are TGTGCCAGCAGCTTAGATGTCGGGGTGAAGACCCAGTACTTC.

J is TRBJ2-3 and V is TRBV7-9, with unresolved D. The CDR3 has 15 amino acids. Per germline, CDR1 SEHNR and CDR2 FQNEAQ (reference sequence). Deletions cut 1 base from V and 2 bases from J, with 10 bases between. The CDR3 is CASSLESGITDTQYF. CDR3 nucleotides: TGTGCCAGCAGCTTAGAGTCGGGTATCACAGATACGCAGTATTTT.

CDR3 in DNA: TGCGCCAGCAGCTTCCCGGCCGGGGAGCTGTTTTTT. Its translation: CASSFPAGELFF. The chain couples TRBV5-1 to TRBJ2-2; D is ambiguous. The CDR3 is made up of 12 amino acids. Trimming took off 2 bases at V and 6 bases at J, with 5 bases between the two ends. Germline V gene sequence: CDR1 SGHRS, CDR2 YFSETQ.

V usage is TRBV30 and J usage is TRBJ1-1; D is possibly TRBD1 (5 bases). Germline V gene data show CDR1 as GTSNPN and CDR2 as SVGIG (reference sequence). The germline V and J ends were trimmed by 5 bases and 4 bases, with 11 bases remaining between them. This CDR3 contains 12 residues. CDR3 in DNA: TGTGCCTGGGGACCAGGGTCCACTGAAGCTTTCTTT. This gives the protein CAWGPGSTEAFF. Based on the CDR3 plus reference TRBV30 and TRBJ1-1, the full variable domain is SQTIHQWPATLVQPVGSPLSLECTVEGTSNPNLYWYRQAAGRGLQLLFYSVGIGQISSEVPQNLSASRPQDRQFILSSKKLLLSDSGFYLCAWGPGSTEAFFGQGTRLTVV.

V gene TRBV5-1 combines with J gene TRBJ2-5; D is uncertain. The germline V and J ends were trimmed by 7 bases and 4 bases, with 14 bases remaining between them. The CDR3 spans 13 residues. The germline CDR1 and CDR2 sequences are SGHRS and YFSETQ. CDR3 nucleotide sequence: TGCGCCAGCTCCGAACCCGGGTCAGAGACCCAGTACTTC. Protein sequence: CASSEPGSETQYF.

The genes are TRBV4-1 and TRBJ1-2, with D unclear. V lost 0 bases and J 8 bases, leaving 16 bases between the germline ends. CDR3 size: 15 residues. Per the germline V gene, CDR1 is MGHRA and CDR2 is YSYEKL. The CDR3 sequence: CASSQDQTAVEGYTF. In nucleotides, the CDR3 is TGCGCCAGCAGCCAAGATCAGACCGCCGTGGAGGGCTACACCTTC.

Here the CDR3 DNA reads TGTGCCAGCAGTCCTCTAGACAGGGTCGATCAGCCCCAGCATTTT. Translating gives CASSPLDRVDQPQHF. J is TRBJ1-5 and V is TRBV27; 7 nucleotides match TRBD1. V trimming: 5 bases; J trimming: 5 bases; junction bases outside the gene matches: 9. CDR1 MNHEY and CDR2 SMNVEV come from the germline V gene (reference sequence). The CDR3 contains 15 residues.

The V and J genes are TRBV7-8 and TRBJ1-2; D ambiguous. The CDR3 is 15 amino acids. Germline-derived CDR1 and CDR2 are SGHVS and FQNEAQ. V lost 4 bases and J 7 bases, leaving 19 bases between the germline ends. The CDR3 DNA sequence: TGTGCCAGCAGCTCAGGTCCCGTACCCACTTTTGGCTACACCTTC. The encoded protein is CASSSGPVPTFGYTF.

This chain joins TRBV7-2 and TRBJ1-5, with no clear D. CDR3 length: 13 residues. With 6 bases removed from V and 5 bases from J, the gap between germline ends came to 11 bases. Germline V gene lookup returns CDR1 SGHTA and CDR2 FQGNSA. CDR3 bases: TGTGCCAGCAGAAAAAACAGAGATCAGCCCCAGCATTTT. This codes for CASRKNRDQPQHF.

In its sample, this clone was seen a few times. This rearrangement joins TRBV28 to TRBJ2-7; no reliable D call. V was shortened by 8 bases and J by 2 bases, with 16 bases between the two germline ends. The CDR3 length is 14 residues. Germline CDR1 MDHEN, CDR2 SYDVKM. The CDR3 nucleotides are TGTGCCAGCCTTGCCGAGACTGGAACCTACGAGCAGTACTTC. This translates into CASLAETGTYEQYF.

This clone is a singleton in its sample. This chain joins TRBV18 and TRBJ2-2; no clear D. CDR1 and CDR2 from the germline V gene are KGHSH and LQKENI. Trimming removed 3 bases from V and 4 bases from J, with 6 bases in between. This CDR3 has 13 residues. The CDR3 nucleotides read TGTGCCAGCTCACCCGGTGGCACCGGGGAGCTGTTTTTT. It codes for CASSPGGTGELFF.

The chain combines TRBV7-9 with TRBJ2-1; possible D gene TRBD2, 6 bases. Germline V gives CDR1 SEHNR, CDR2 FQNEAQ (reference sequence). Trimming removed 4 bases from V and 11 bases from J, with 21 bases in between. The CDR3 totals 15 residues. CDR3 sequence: CASSSIPSSEQQQFF. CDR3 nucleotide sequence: TGTGCCAGCAGCTCCATTCCCTCTAGCGAGCAGCAGCAGTTCTTC.

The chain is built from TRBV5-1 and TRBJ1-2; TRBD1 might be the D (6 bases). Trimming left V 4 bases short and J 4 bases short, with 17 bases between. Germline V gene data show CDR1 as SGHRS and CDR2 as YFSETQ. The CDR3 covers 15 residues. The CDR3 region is CASSPRGGPGYGYTF. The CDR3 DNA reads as TGCGCCAGCAGCCCGCGGGGGGGCCCCGGCTATGGCTACACCTTC.

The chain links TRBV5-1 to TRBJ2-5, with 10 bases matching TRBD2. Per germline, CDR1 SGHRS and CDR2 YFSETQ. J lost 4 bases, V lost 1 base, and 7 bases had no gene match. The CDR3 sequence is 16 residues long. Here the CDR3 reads CASSLRTSGIGETQYF. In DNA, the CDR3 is TGCGCCAGCAGCTTGCGGACTAGCGGCATCGGAGAGACCCAGTACTTC.

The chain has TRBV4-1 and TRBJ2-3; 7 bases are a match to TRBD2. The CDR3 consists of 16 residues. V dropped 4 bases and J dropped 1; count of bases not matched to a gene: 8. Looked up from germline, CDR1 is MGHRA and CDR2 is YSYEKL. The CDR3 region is CASSPGFGGGTDTQYF. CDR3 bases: TGCGCCAGCAGCCCCGGGTTTGGGGGGGGCACAGATACGCAGTATTTT.

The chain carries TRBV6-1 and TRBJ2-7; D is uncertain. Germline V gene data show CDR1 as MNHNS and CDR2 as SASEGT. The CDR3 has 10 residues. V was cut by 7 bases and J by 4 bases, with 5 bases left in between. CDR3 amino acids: CASNGYEQYF. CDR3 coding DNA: TGTGCCAGCAACGGTTACGAGCAGTACTTC.

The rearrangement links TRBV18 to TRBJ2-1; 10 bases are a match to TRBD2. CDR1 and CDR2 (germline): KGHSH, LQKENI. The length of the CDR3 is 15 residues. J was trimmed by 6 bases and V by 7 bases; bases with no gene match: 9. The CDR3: CASCERLAGANEQFF. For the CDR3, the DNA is TGTGCCAGCTGCGAGCGTCTAGCGGGGGCCAATGAGCAGTTCTTC.

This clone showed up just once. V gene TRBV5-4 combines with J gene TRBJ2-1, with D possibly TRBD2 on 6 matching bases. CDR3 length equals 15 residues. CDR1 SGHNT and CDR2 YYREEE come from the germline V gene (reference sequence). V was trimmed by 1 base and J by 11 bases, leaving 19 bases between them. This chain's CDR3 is CASSLSGVGGDQQFF. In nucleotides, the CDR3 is TGTGCCAGCAGCTTGTCGGGGGTGGGCGGGGATCAGCAGTTCTTC.